Listed below are T cell receptor beta chains from one sample, sequenced in a study of blood T cell repertoires in COVID-19. Produced via immunoSEQ multiplex PCR; TCRdb's table is partial and in-frame only. In the table there are 200,000 or so clones, 86% of which are singletons. Sample: peripheral blood. The receptor set was obtained from a woman aged 45-59 years with acute or convalescent COVID-19. Both conserved end residues are part of each CDR3. A D gene is named only where the DNA matches it firmly. Clone size is shown for a subset of rows, as once, few, many or a class of expanded clone.

v_gene	j_gene	d_gene	abundance	CDR3aa
TRBV29-1	TRBJ1-1	.	.	CSVGVPGSQNTEAFF
TRBV27	TRBJ1-2	TRBD1	.	CATSDRASYGYTF
TRBV19	TRBJ1-1	TRBD1	.	CASSIIQGRDRVNTEAFF
TRBV5-1	TRBJ2-7	TRBD1	once	CASSPPGQASEQYF
TRBV7-3	TRBJ2-7	TRBD1	.	CASSLLGQGSEQYF
TRBV30	TRBJ1-4	TRBD1	.	CAWSHRGGNEKLFF
TRBV11-3	TRBJ2-5	.	.	CASSLIGSPTEETQYF
TRBV7-2	TRBJ2-1	.	.	CASSSGVSYNEQFF
TRBV18	TRBJ1-2	.	.	CASSPPASGFYGYTF
TRBV19	TRBJ2-3	TRBD2	once	CASSMGVAGGATDTQYF
TRBV12-3/TRBV12-4	TRBJ2-7	.	.	CASSFGQSPGQYF
TRBV1	TRBJ2-7	.	.	CTSSQDGRDSYEQYF
TRBV3-1/TRBV3-2	TRBJ1-2	.	.	CASSQDRGSKGYTF
TRBV6-6	TRBJ1-4	.	.	CASSPTAIFRGNSEKLFF
TRBV9	TRBJ1-6	.	.	CASSGGGKGTISSPLHF
TRBV3-1/TRBV3-2	TRBJ1-2	TRBD1	.	CASSQEGQDHGYTF
TRBV7-2	TRBJ1-2	TRBD1	.	CASSSTGAYGYTF
TRBV11-2	TRBJ2-1	TRBD1	.	CASSLVGGAWSYNEQFF
TRBV5-1	TRBJ2-5	TRBD2	.	CASSSNSGRVKTIKQETQYF
TRBV6-5	TRBJ2-5	.	.	CASSYSTGEETQYF
TRBV3-1/TRBV3-2	TRBJ2-5	TRBD2	once	CASSSRGSGVQETQYF
TRBV30	TRBJ2-3	.	.	CAWSVWKISALTDTQYF
TRBV9	TRBJ2-2	TRBD1	.	CASSAQGASLGELFF
TRBV12-3/TRBV12-4	TRBJ1-5	.	.	CASSFTRDQPQHF
TRBV7-2	TRBJ2-1	.	.	CASSPGGNSGEQFF
TRBV19	TRBJ2-2	TRBD1	.	CASSIGPQGAYGELFF
TRBV9	TRBJ1-2	.	.	CASSVGAGTYYGYTF
TRBV15	TRBJ1-1	.	.	CATSRDLGRENTEAFF
TRBV7-9	TRBJ1-1	TRBD1	.	CASSRYRGLDTEAFF
TRBV5-1	TRBJ2-2	TRBD1	.	CASSRQGSDTGELFF
TRBV5-4	TRBJ1-1	TRBD1	.	CASSLGQGMEAFF
TRBV30	TRBJ2-3	TRBD1	.	CAWTPGQADTQYF
TRBV6-5	TRBJ2-2	.	.	CASSYWGDTGELFF
TRBV7-6	TRBJ2-3	.	.	CASSSHTDTQYF
TRBV7-2	TRBJ2-1	TRBD2	.	CASSSSLAGASSYNEQFF
TRBV6-6	TRBJ1-3	.	few	CASSSLRGNTIYF
TRBV2	TRBJ1-1	.	.	CASLGQLNTEAFF
TRBV2	TRBJ1-4	.	.	CASRLDRTTNEKLFF
TRBV29-1	TRBJ1-1	TRBD1	.	CSIRQGAIPEAFF
TRBV5-1	TRBJ2-3	.	.	CASSSGDTQYF
TRBV30	TRBJ1-5	.	.	CAWSVRGSDGNQPQHF
TRBV2	TRBJ1-4	.	.	CASSGGGARNEKLFF
TRBV6-2/TRBV6-3	TRBJ1-2	.	.	CASSYSRGTQNYGYTF
TRBV2	TRBJ2-1	TRBD2	few	CASSELGLAGANEQFF
TRBV11-3	TRBJ1-1	.	.	CASSLHPAGHTEAFF
TRBV19	TRBJ1-4	.	.	CASSVQGYEKLFF
TRBV7-2	TRBJ2-5	.	once	CASSLGGRYQETQYF
TRBV7-6	TRBJ2-3	.	.	CASSLAADSSTDTQYF
TRBV18	TRBJ2-3	.	.	CASSPTEVTDTQYF